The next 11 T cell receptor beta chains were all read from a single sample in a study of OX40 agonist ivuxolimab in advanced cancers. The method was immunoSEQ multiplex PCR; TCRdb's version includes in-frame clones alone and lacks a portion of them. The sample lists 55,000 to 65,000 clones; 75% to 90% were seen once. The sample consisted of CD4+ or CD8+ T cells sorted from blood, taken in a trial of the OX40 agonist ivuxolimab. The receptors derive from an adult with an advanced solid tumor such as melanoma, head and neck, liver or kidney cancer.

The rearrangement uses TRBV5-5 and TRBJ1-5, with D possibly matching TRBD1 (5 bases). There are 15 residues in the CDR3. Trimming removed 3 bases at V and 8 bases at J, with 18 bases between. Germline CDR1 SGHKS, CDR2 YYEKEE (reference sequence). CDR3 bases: TGTGCCAGCAGCTCTTGGACCGCCGCGGGGGAGCCCCAGCATTTT. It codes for CASSSWTAAGEPQHF.

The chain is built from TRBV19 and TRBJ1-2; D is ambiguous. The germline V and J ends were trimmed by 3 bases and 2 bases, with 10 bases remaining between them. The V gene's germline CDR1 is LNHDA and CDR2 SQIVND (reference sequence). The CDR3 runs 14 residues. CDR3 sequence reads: CASSIPGVNYGYTF. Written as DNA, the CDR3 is TGTGCCAGTAGTATCCCTGGCGTGAACTATGGCTACACCTTC.

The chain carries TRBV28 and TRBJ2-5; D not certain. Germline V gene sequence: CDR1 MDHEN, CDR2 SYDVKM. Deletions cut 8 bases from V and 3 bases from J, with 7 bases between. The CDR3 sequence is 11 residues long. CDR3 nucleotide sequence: TGTGCCAGCTTCAAAGAAGAGACCCAGTACTTC. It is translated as CASFKEETQYF.

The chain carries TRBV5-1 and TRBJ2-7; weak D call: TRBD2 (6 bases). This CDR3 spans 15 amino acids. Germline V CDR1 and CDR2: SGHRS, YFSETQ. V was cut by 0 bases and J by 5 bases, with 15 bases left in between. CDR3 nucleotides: TGCGCCAGCAGCTTGGGAGGCGGGACCCTCAACGAGCAGTACTTC. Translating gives CASSLGGGTLNEQYF.

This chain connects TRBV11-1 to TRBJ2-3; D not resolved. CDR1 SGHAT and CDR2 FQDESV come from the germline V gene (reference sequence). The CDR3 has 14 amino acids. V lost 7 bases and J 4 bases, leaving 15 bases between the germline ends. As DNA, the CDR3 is TGTGCCAGCACTCCTCTGGGTTCGTCAGATACGCAGTATTTT. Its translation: CASTPLGSSDTQYF.

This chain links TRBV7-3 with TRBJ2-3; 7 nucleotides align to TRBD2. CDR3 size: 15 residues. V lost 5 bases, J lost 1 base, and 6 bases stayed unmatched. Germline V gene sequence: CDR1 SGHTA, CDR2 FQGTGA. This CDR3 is CASSRAGIGTDTQYF. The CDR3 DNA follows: TGTGCCAGCAGCCGAGCGGGAATTGGCACAGATACGCAGTATTTT.

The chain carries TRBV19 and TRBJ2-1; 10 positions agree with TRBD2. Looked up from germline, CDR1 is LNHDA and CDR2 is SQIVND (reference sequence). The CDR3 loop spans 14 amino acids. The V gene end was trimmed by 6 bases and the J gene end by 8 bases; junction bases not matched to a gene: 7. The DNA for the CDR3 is TGTGCCAGTAGCGATAGCGGGAGGAGGTATGAGCAGTTCTTC. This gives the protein CASSDSGRRYEQFF.

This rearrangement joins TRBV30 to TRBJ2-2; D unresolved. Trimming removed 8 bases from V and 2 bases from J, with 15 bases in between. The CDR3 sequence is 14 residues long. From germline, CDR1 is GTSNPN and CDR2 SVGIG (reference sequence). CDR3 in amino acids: CARPSSTNTGELFF. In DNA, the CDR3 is TGTGCCCGCCCCTCGTCTACCAACACCGGGGAGCTGTTTTTT.

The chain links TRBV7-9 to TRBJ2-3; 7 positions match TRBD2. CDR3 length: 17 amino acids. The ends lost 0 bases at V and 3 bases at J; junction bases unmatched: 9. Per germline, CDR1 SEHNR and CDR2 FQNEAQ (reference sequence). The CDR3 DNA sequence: TGTGCCAGCAGCTTAGCCCCTGTCGGGGGGAGGACAGATACGCAGTATTTT. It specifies CASSLAPVGGRTDTQYF. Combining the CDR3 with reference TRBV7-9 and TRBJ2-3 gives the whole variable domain DTGVSQNPRHKITKRGQNVTFRCDPISEHNRLYWYRQTLGQGPEFLTYFQNEAQLEKSRLLSDRFSAERPKGSFSTLEIQRTEQGDSAMYLCASSLAPVGGRTDTQYFGPGTRLTVL.

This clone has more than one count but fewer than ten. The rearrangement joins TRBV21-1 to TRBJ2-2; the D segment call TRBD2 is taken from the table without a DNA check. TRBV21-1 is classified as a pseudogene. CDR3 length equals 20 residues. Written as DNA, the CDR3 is TGTGCCAGCAGCAAAGATATGGGGACTAGCGGGAGAACTGGCCCCGGGGAGCTGTTTTTT. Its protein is CASSKDMGTSGRTGPGELFF.

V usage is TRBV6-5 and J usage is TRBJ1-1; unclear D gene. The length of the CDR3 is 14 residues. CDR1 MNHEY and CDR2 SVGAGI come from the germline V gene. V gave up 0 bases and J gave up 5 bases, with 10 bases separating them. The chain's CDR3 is CASSYSYTGTEAFF. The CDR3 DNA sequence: TGTGCCAGCAGTTACTCTTATACGGGGACTGAAGCTTTCTTT.